Presented here are 32 T cell receptor beta chains from one specimen sequenced in a study of molecular identifiers for immune sequencing clone quantification. TCRdb analysed the PCR reads with MiXCR anew, one entry per CDR3 protein. The repertoire holds roughly 300,000 distinct CDR3 sequences, 24% seen once, with 0.7% to 0.95% in the top ten. Sequenced material: naive CD8+ T cells from blood, with Jurkat cell RNA spiked in. Subset here: FACS-sorted CD8+CD4-CCR7+CD45RA+ naive T cells. The origin of the receptors is a human donor in good health. Some libraries in this study had Jurkat cell RNA spiked in.

The rearrangement links TRBV25-1 to TRBJ2-5; TRBD2 aligns across 9 bases. The V and J ends lost 4 bases and 5 bases, in that order; junction bases with no gene match: 14. The CDR3 loop spans 17 amino acids. Germline CDR1 is MGHDK and CDR2 is SYGVNS. CDR3 DNA sequence: TGTGCCAGCAGTGGATATGAAGGACTAGCGTCTTTGGAGACCCAGTACTTC. This encodes CASSGYEGLASLETQYF.

This clonotype was detected many times. The J gene is TRBJ1-2, the V gene TRBV12-3 or TRBV12-4, with 7 positions matching TRBD1. The CDR3 spans 15 residues. The J segment lost 6 bases and the V segment lost 1 base, leaving 8 bases of the junction unmatched. The CDR3 DNA is TGTGCCAGCAGTTTAGATCCAGGGGGGTCTGATGGCTACACCTTC. Translated: CASSLDPGGSDGYTF.

This clonotype was seen at least ten times. This chain joins TRBV27 and TRBJ2-7; no reliable D call. The germline V gene has CDR1 MNHEY and CDR2 SMNVEV (reference sequence). The CDR3 extends over 13 amino acids. Trimming removed 2 bases from V and 2 bases from J, with 7 bases in between. The CDR3 nucleotides are TGTGCCAGCAGTTTAGGGTCGGCCTACGAGCAGTACTTC. Its protein product is CASSLGSAYEQYF.

This clonotype was detected many times. J is TRBJ1-5 and V is TRBV15; the D gene is possibly TRBD1 (5 bases). V lost 0 bases and J lost 6, with 12 bases in between. Looked up from germline, CDR1 is LNHNV and CDR2 is YYDKDF (reference sequence). CDR3 length equals 15 residues. CDR3 sequence: CATSRDLSGVQPQHF. The CDR3 region has the DNA TGTGCCACCAGCAGAGATTTGTCGGGGGTTCAGCCCCAGCATTTT.

Details on this clonotype: One base away lies a much larger clone, so this may be a sequencing read error. The chain combines TRBV7-9 with TRBJ1-2; D is unresolved. This CDR3 has 12 residues. Germline loops: CDR1 SEHNR, CDR2 FQNEAQ (reference sequence). V dropped 5 bases and J dropped 8 bases, with 12 bases sitting between them. In nucleotides, the CDR3 is TGTGCCAGCAGCCAGGAGGGAGACGGCTACACCTTC. This gives the protein CASSQEGDGYTF.

This clonotype was seen ten or more times. The chain is built from TRBV4-1 and TRBJ1-1; D ambiguous. Germline CDR1 MGHRA, CDR2 YSYEKL. V lost 1 base to trimming and J lost 0 bases, with 12 bases between them. The CDR3 extends over 16 amino acids. CDR3 in DNA: TGCGCCAGCAGCCAAGTTTCAGGACGGCTGAACACTGAAGCTTTCTTT. Translating gives CASSQVSGRLNTEAFF.

This clonotype appeared a few times. The rearrangement joins TRBV6-2 or TRBV6-3 to TRBJ2-5, with 9 bases aligning to TRBD2. There are 18 residues in the CDR3. Germline V gene lookup returns CDR1 MNHEY and CDR2 SVGEGT. V dropped 2 bases and J dropped 2; count of bases not matched to a gene: 12. CDR3 sequence (DNA): TGTGCCAGCAGTTACCCTTCACTCGTGACTAGCGGACAAGAGACCCAGTACTTC. Amino acids: CASSYPSLVTSGQETQYF.

This clonotype was seen at least ten times. This chain uses TRBV5-1 with TRBJ2-5; maybe TRBD2 (5 bases). Trimming removed 4 bases at V and 0 bases at J, with 19 bases between. Germline CDR1 is SGHRS and CDR2 is YFSETQ. The CDR3 consists of 17 residues. CDR3 residues: CASSPGPTEAYQETQYF. CDR3 DNA: TGCGCCAGCAGCCCCGGTCCCACGGAGGCGTACCAAGAGACCCAGTACTTC.

In its sample, this clonotype was seen a few times. The rearrangement links TRBV14 to TRBJ2-7, with D maybe TRBD1 (6 bases). The germline V gene has CDR1 SGHDN and CDR2 FVKESK. The V and J ends lost 4 bases and 0 bases respectively, with 19 bases between them. The CDR3 is 17 residues long. CDR3 nucleotide sequence: TGTGCCAGCAGCCCCTGGGGTGACAGGCCGAGCTCCTACGAGCAGTACTTC. This sequence encodes CASSPWGDRPSSYEQYF.

Of note for this clonotype: With a much larger clone just one base away, this may be a read error. CDR3 coding DNA: TGTGCCAGCAGCCAAGGACAGGGAGGTAGCAGTCAGCCCCAGCATTTT. Protein: CASSQGQGGSSQPQHF. This chain joins TRBV12-3 or TRBV12-4 and TRBJ1-5; TRBD1 agrees at 8 bases. The CDR3 consists of 16 residues.

The sample holds many counts of this clonotype. The V and J genes are TRBV19 and TRBJ2-7; TRBD1 agrees at 7 bases. CDR3 length equals 15 residues. With V trimmed by 5 bases and J by 2 bases, 9 bases remained unmatched. Germline V CDR1 and CDR2: LNHDA, SQIVND (reference sequence). The CDR3 sequence is CASSFAGTEAYEQYF. CDR3 nucleotides: TGTGCCAGTAGTTTTGCCGGGACAGAAGCCTACGAGCAGTACTTC. Looking up the rest from reference TRBV19 and TRBJ2-7 gives the full variable domain: DGGITQSPKYLFRKEGQNVTLSCEQNLNHDAMYWYRQDPGQGLRLIYYSQIVNDFQKGDIAEGYSVSREKKESFPLTVTSAQKNPTAFYLCASSFAGTEAYEQYFGPGTRLTVT.

The chain carries TRBV29-1 and TRBJ2-7, with D maybe TRBD1 (5 bases). CDR1 is SQVTM and CDR2 is ANQGSEA in the germline V gene. V gave up 7 bases and J gave up 3 bases, with 16 bases separating them. The CDR3 covers 13 residues. The CDR3 coding sequence is TGCAGCGCCATGACAGCCCCGGACTACGAGCAGTACTTC. Amino acid sequence: CSAMTAPDYEQYF.

Comment on this clonotype: A much larger clone lies a single base off, so this may be a read error. The rearrangement uses TRBV20-1 and TRBJ2-3; D possibly uses TRBD1 or TRBD2 (6 bases each). Germline CDR1 reads DFQATT; CDR2 reads SNEGSKA (reference sequence). The CDR3 sequence is 16 residues long. The V end was cut by 5 bases, the J end by 6 bases, with 24 bases between. The CDR3 loop reads CSAPSRGGLPFDTQYF. The CDR3 DNA reads TGCAGTGCTCCTTCCAGGGGAGGCCTTCCATTTGATACGCAGTATTTT.

This clonotype was seen at least ten times. The V gene is TRBV7-9, the J gene TRBJ2-7, with D uncertain. Germline V CDR1 and CDR2: SEHNR, FQNEAQ (reference sequence). The CDR3 length is 15 residues. With 5 bases removed from V and 0 bases from J, the gap between germline ends came to 14 bases. The CDR3 DNA reads TGTGCCAGCAGCCGTTCCGACAAGAGCTCCTACGAGCAGTACTTC. This translates into CASSRSDKSSYEQYF. The entire variable domain, with the rest obtained from reference TRBV7-9 and TRBJ2-7, is as follows: DTGVSQNPRHKITKRGQNVTFRCDPISEHNRLYWYRQTLGQGPEFLTYFQNEAQLEKSRLLSDRFSAERPKGSFSTLEIQRTEQGDSAMYLCASSRSDKSSYEQYFGPGTRLTVT.

Of note for this clonotype: A much larger clone is a single base away; this may be a read error. The rearrangement uses TRBV12-3 or TRBV12-4 and TRBJ2-1, with 9 bases fitting TRBD1. CDR3 length: 15 amino acids. V lost 4 bases to trimming and J lost 4 bases; unmatched junction nucleotides: 5. This CDR3 reads CASSYRDRAYNEQFF. The CDR3 nucleotides read TGTGCCAGCAGTTATAGGGACAGGGCTTACAATGAGCAGTTCTTC.

On this clonotype itself: A read error may be the cause here, since a much bigger clone is one base away. The V call is TRBV7-6, the J call TRBJ2-1; 9 nucleotides agree with TRBD1. The length of the CDR3 is 15 residues. V trimming: 6 bases; J trimming: 8 bases; junction bases outside the gene matches: 11. CDR1 and CDR2 (germline): SGHVS, FNYEAQ. CDR3 residues: CASSTGTGIVDEQFF. The CDR3 bases are TGTGCCAGCAGTACCGGGACAGGGATTGTCGATGAGCAGTTCTTC.

This chain connects TRBV6-6 to TRBJ2-3; 9 bases are a match to TRBD2. The germline CDR1 and CDR2 sequences are MNHNY and SVGAGI (reference sequence). The V and J ends lost 2 bases and 2 bases, in that order; junction bases with no gene match: 5. The CDR3 runs to 16 residues. CDR3 bases: TGTGCCAGCAGTTACCAGGGACTAGCAGTCACAGATACGCAGTATTTT. This sequence encodes CASSYQGLAVTDTQYF.

Regarding this clonotype: Relative to the germline gene, one junction end is altered; a read error may explain this. The chain recombines TRBV5-5 with TRBJ1-2, with D uncertain. Germline V gene lookup returns CDR1 SGHKS and CDR2 YYEKEE (reference sequence). This CDR3 has 15 residues. The CDR3 here is CASSLDTWTYYGYTF. The CDR3 DNA follows: TGTGCCAGCAGCTTGGATACGTGGACCTACTACGGCTACACCTTC.

This clonotype was found many times. This chain connects TRBV7-9 to TRBJ2-1, with TRBD1 matching 7 bases. This CDR3 is 16 amino acids long. The V and J ends lost 5 bases and 3 bases, in that order; junction bases with no gene match: 10. CDR1 is SEHNR, CDR2 FQNEAQ, per germline (reference sequence). Written as DNA, the CDR3 is TGTGCCAGCAGCCCGGTCCTGGGGGACAGCTACAATGAGCAGTTCTTC. Translation gives CASSPVLGDSYNEQFF.

This clonotype has only a few counts. The gene calls are TRBV3-1 and TRBJ2-3; D unclear. The germline V gene encodes CDR1 LGHDT and CDR2 YNNKEL (reference sequence). This CDR3 spans 15 amino acids. V was shortened by 6 bases and J by 6 bases, with 19 bases between the two germline ends. The CDR3 region is CASRPELRISDTQYF. In DNA form, the CDR3 reads TGTGCCAGCAGACCCGAACTGAGGATTTCGGATACGCAGTATTTT.

This clonotype has a count of ten or more. The chain carries TRBV7-9 and TRBJ2-6; TRBD1 aligns across 7 bases. V lost 1 base to trimming and J lost 0 bases; unmatched junction nucleotides: 9. The CDR3 runs to 19 residues. Germline-derived CDR1 and CDR2 are SEHNR and FQNEAQ (reference sequence). The CDR3 DNA follows: TGTGCCAGCAGCTTAGTTCGTACAGGGGCTTACTCTGGGGCCAACGTCCTGACTTTC. Encoded protein: CASSLVRTGAYSGANVLTF.

At least ten counts were recorded for this clonotype. V is TRBV6-1 and J is TRBJ2-1, with D uncertain. The CDR3 is made up of 12 amino acids. CDR1 is MNHNS, CDR2 SASEGT, per germline. The ends were cut back, 5 bases at V and 7 bases at J, with 9 bases in the middle. CDR3 coding DNA: TGTGCCAGCAGTCCGTCACCGAATGAGCAGTTCTTC. Protein sequence: CASSPSPNEQFF.

This clonotype was counted ten times or more. This rearrangement joins TRBV7-2 to TRBJ2-5; 10 bases map to TRBD1. The germline CDR1 and CDR2 sequences are SGHTA and FQGNSA. The trim removed 5 bases at V and 2 bases at J, leaving 8 bases unmatched. The CDR3 runs 16 residues. CDR3 coding DNA: TGTGCCAGCAGCATCCGGGACAGGGGATGGCAAGAGACCCAGTACTTC. Translating gives CASSIRDRGWQETQYF.

A word on this clonotype: A clone one base away is much larger, so this may be a read error. The chain recombines TRBV11-2 with TRBJ2-7; 7 nucleotides match TRBD1. V trimming: 5 bases; J trimming: 3 bases; junction bases outside the gene matches: 4. Germline values: CDR1 SGHAT, CDR2 FQNNGV. The CDR3 spans 13 residues. CDR3 in amino acids: CASSLWDSYEQYF. In nucleotides, the CDR3 is TGTGCCAGCAGCCTCTGGGACAGCTACGAGCAGTACTTC.

This chain uses TRBV5-4 with TRBJ2-5; possible D gene TRBD1, 5 bases. The germline V and J ends were trimmed by 7 bases and 5 bases, with 15 bases remaining between them. The germline gives CDR1 SGHNT, CDR2 YYREEE (reference sequence). CDR3 length: 13 amino acids. CDR3 in amino acids: CASAGSGSETQYF. The DNA for the CDR3 is TGTGCCAGCGCAGGGTCCGGGTCGGAGACCCAGTACTTC.

With respect to this clonotype: Lacking the conserved final phenylalanine or tryptophan, this CDR3 likely reflects a read error. DNA for the CDR3: TGTGCCAGTATCAGGGCCGGGGAGCTGTTTCTT. Translation gives CASIRAGELFL. The V call is TRBV19, the J call TRBJ2-2; a possible D gene is TRBD1 (5 bases). Germline V lookup: CDR1 LNHDA, CDR2 SQIVND (reference sequence). V was trimmed by 7 bases and J by 6 bases, leaving 6 bases between them. The length of the CDR3 is 11 residues.

Details on this clonotype: The CDR3 end shows no conserved phenylalanine or tryptophan, and so a read error is likely. The chain uses TRBV27 and TRBJ2-3, with D tentatively TRBD1 (6 bases). V was clipped by 5 bases and J by 3 bases, with 12 bases between them. The length of the CDR3 is 14 residues. Looked up from germline, CDR1 is MNHEY and CDR2 is SMNVEV (reference sequence). DNA for the CDR3: TGTGCCAGCAGTCACAGGGAATGGACAGATACGCAGTATTCT. Protein sequence: CASSHREWTDTQYS.

The chain links TRBV2 to TRBJ2-2; possible D gene TRBD2, 7 bases. CDR1 SNHLY and CDR2 FYNNEI come from the germline V gene. The CDR3 totals 14 residues. The V end lost 7 bases, the J end lost 2 bases, and 11 bases lay between the germline ends. CDR3 region: CASNRGANTGELFF. DNA of the CDR3: TGTGCCAGCAACCGGGGGGCCAACACCGGGGAGCTGTTTTTT. Based on the CDR3 plus reference TRBV2 and TRBJ2-2, the full variable domain is EPEVTQTPSHQVTQMGQEVILRCVPISNHLYFYWYRQILGQKVEFLVSFYNNEISEKSEIFDDQFSVERPDGSNFTLKIRSTKLEDSAMYFCASNRGANTGELFFGEGSRLTVL.

Concerning this clonotype: Compared with germline, one end of the junction differs, possibly owing to a read error. This chain links TRBV27 with TRBJ2-7; perhaps TRBD1 as D (6 bases). The CDR3 loop spans 15 amino acids. Per germline, CDR1 MNHEY and CDR2 SMNVEV (reference sequence). CDR3 sequence (DNA): TGTGCCAGCAGAACAACAGGGAGTACTTCCTACGCGCAGTACTTC. Its translation is CASRTTGSTSYAQYF.

This clonotype has ten or more counts. This sequence joins TRBV3-1 and TRBJ1-1; the D is unclear. The ends were cut back, 3 bases at V and 4 bases at J, with 6 bases in the middle. The CDR3 loop spans 12 amino acids. Germline V gives CDR1 LGHDT, CDR2 YNNKEL (reference sequence). CDR3 sequence (DNA): TGTGCCAGCAGCCACGGGTTCACTGAAGCTTTCTTT. Protein: CASSHGFTEAFF.

This clonotype was found many times. V and J are TRBV9 and TRBJ1-1, with 8 bases fitting TRBD1. Germline loops: CDR1 SGDLS, CDR2 YYNGEE. CDR3 length equals 17 residues. J gave up 3 bases and V 2 bases, and 12 bases lay outside the gene matches. CDR3 sequence: CASSVAGQGYSDTEAFF. The CDR3 DNA reads TGTGCCAGCAGCGTCGCTGGACAGGGCTACTCGGACACTGAAGCTTTCTTT.

V is TRBV29-1 and J is TRBJ2-7; 7 nucleotides align to TRBD1. The junction had 11 bases not matched to a gene; V was cut back by 0 bases and J by 3 bases. There are 16 residues in the CDR3. Germline CDR1 reads SQVTM; CDR2 reads ANQGSEA. CDR3 loop: CSVEDQSGTADYEQYF. The CDR3 nucleotides are TGCAGCGTTGAAGATCAGTCGGGGACAGCGGACTACGAGCAGTACTTC.